A selection of T cell receptor beta chains follows, all from one sample in a study of T-cell memory formation after mild COVID-19. TCRdb independently ran MiXCR on the 5' RACE reads; one entry per CDR3 protein. This table has 300,000 to 400,000 distinct CDR3 sequences, around 27% appearing once. The specimen sequenced was PBMCs or a T cell subset sorted from them (not recorded which). The receptors come from an adult woman who had mild COVID-19 (a few samples of this study predate the infection). Cell type and time point are not known. Each CDR3 is given with its conserved first and last residue.

v_call	cdr3_aa
TRBV9	CASSPQGSQLDTQYF
TRBV7-2	CASSPWGGTDSYNEQFF
TRBV20-1	CSAPSPILASSYNEQFF
TRBV29-1	CSVAGGPLHTEAFF
TRBV10-3	CAIFGRDYTF
TRBV4-3	CASSQDNSPEQYF
TRBV6-5	CASSYSRDNYGYTF
TRBV7-2	CASSFSVGEAGSYNEQFF
TRBV6-5	CASSSGLAGRNEQFF
TRBV27	CASSLHGGGDTYEQYF
TRBV11-2	CASSPATGVYNEQFF
TRBV4-1	CASSQERGQETQYF
TRBV20-1	CSATPDSSYEQYF
TRBV4-3	CASSHERVPGANVLTF
TRBV12-3/TRBV12-4	CASSSISGEKRGQYF
TRBV15	CATSRSTATTNEKLFF
TRBV11-2	CARIYYEQYF
TRBV20-1	CSARDPGRGLMNTEAFF
TRBV4-1	CASSQAVTNYGYTF
TRBV9	CASSVVPEGAEAFF
TRBV20-1	CSASPYRGEETQYF
TRBV18	CASSPQGARNYGYTF